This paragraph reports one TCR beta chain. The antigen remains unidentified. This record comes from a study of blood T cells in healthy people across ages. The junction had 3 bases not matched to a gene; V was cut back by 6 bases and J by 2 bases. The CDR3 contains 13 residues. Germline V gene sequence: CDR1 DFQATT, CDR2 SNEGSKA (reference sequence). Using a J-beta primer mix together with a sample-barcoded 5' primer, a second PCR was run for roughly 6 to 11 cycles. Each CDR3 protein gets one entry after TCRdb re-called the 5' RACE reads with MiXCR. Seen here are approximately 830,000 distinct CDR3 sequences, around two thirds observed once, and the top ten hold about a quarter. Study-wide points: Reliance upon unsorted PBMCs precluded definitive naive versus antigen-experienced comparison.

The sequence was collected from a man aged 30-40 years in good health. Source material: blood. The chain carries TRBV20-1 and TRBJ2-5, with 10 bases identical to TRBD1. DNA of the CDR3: TGCAGTGCGTGGACAGGGGGGCAAGAGACCCAGTACTTC. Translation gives CSAWTGGQETQYF.